The TCR beta chain described here comes from a study of blood T cell repertoires in COVID-19 (dated by TCRdb to the early 2020s). Context from the whole study: Samples covering the acute and convalescent phases of COVID-19 were provided by collaborators in the United States, Italy and Spain. The samples were drawn from two sources: the first 160 participants of the ongoing ImmuneRACE study, and over 1,000 subjects contributed by 6 global collaborators. A freely available public database, intended as a resource for researchers studying the immune response to SARS-CoV-2, is where the repertoires were released. The sample metadata nearly always contained a de-identified subject ID, COVID-19 status, age in years and sex. Where HLA class I and class II types were available, the types were taken from metadata supplied by the sample provider, not from assay-based typing. The prospective study material was composed of cDNA or gDNA derived from T cells, B-cell-depleted T cells, or PBMCs. The dataset comprised deeply sampled blood TCRbeta repertoires from subjects exposed to, actively infected with, or recovered from COVID-19.

TCRbeta CDR3 regions were amplified from genomic DNA using the immunoSEQ Assay, a bias-controlled multiplex PCR. As for how the authors treated the data: The number of nucleated cells in each sample was estimated from the amplification of reference gene primers within the assay. To quantify the absolute abundance of each unique TCRbeta CDR3 rearrangement, sequence reads were collapsed and filtered. Productive Simpson clonality was computed per sample as the square root of Simpson's diversity index over productive rearrangements. TCRdb took over this immuneACCESS table, retaining in-frame rearrangements with V and J assigned. Such tables are incomplete; in checked studies, under half of the missing clones stem from an unresolved V gene, and the remainder is unexplained. The V and J calls and clone size come from that table; D and trimming were worked out from the DNA. The sample has 200,000 to 300,000 clones on record, about nine tenths of them singletons. Around 6.9% of the sample is held by the ten biggest clonotypes.

Another Seattle source contributed samples from volunteer blood donors who had recovered from COVID-19. Whole blood was collected in K2EDTA tubes by collaborating institutions according to the institutions' own protocols. Collaborator samples were shipped for TCRbeta analysis as frozen whole blood, isolated PBMCs, or DNA extracted from either sample type. For this clone: This clone's antigen is unknown. Per-base qualities were not stored, and no clone one base away is much larger.

Based on the germline V gene, the CDR1 and CDR2 sequences are KGHSH and LQKENI. Counted from cysteine to phenylalanine, this CDR3 has 14 amino acids. Solely the CDR3 DNA is kept, with 42 bases framed from the first base. Trimming leaves V shorter by 0 bases and J shorter by 8 bases, with the junction holding 4 bases beyond the gene matches. What the study reported, not specific to this receptor: How much clinical and demographic metadata was included differed by source and by participant, and the metadata was provided uncurated.

The sequence was obtained from a man aged 55-75 years who had recovered from COVID-19. The V and J segments used are TRBV18 and TRBJ1-2, and 9 bases in between align with TRBD1. The sequencing input was peripheral blood. The DNA sequence reads TGTGCCAGCTCACCACCTCCGACAGGGGGAGGCTACACCTTC. It encodes CASSPPPTGGGYTF.